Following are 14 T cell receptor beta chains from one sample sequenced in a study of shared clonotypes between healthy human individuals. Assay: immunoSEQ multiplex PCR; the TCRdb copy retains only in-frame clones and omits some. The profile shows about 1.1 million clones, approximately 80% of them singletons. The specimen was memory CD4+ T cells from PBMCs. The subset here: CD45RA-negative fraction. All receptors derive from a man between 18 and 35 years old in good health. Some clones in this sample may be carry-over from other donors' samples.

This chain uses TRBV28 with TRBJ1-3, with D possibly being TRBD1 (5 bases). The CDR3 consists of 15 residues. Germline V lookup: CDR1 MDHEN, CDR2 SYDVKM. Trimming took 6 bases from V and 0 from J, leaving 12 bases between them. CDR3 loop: CASRGDGRSGNTIYF. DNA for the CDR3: TGTGCCAGCAGGGGGGACGGACGCTCTGGAAACACCATATATTTT. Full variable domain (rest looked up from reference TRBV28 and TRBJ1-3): DVKVTQSSRYLVKRTGEKVFLECVQDMDHENMFWYRQDPGLGLRLIYFSYDVKMKEKGDIPEGYSVSREKKERFSLILESASTNQTSMYLCASRGDGRSGNTIYFGEGSWLTVV.

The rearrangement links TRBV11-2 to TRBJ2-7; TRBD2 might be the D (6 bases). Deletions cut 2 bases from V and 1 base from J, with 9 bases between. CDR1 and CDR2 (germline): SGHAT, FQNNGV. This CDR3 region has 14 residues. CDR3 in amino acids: CASSLREYSYEQYF. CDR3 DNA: TGTGCCAGCAGCTTACGGGAGTATTCCTACGAGCAGTACTTC.

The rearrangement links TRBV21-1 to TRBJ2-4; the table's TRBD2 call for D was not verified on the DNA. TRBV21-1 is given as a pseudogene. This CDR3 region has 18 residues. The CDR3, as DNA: TGTGCCAGCAGCAAAGAAAGAGGCCAGTCCGTAGCCAAAAACATTCAGTACTTC. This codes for CASSKERGQSVAKNIQYF.

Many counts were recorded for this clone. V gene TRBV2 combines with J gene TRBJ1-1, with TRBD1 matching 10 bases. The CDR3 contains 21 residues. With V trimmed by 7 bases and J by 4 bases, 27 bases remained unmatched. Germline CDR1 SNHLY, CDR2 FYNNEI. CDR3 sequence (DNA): TGTGCCAGCACCCCCAGAAGTTTTGATAGGGACAGGGGCCTATATGGCACTGAAGCTTTCTTT. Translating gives CASTPRSFDRDRGLYGTEAFF.

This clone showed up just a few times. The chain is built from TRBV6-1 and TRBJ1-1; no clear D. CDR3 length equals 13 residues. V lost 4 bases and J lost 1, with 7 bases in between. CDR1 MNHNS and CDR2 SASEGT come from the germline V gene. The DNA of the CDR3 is TGTGCCAGCAGTGCGGGCAGGAACACTGAAGCTTTCTTT. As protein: CASSAGRNTEAFF.

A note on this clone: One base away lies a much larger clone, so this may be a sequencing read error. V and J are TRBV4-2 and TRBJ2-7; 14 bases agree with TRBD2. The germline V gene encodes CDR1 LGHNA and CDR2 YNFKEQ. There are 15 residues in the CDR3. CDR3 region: CASSHGTSGSYERYF. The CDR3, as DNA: TGTGCCAGCAGCCACGGGACTAGCGGGAGCTACGAGCGGTACTTC.

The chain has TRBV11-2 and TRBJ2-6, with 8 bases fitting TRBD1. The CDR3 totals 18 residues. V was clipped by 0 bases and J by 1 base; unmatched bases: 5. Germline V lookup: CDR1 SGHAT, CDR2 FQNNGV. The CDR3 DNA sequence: TGTGCCAGCAGCTTAGATATCCAGGGGGCATCTGGGGCCAACGTCCTGACTTTC. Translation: CASSLDIQGASGANVLTF. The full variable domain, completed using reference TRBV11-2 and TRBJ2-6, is EAGVAQSPRYKIIEKRQSVAFWCNPISGHATLYWYQQILGQGPKLLIQFQNNGVVDDSQLPKDRFSAERLKGVDSTLKIQPAKLEDSAVYLCASSLDIQGASGANVLTFGAGSRLTVL.

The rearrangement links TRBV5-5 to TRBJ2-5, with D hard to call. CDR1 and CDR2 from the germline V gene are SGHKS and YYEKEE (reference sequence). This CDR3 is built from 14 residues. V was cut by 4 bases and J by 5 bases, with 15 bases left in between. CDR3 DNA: TGTGCCAGCAGCCCATCTGTGCAGGAGGAGACCCAGTACTTC. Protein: CASSPSVQEETQYF. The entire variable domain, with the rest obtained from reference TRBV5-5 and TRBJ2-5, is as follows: DAGVTQSPTHLIKTRGQQVTLRCSPISGHKSVSWYQQVLGQGPQFIFQYYEKEERGRGNFPDRFSARQFPNYSSELNVNALLLGDSALYLCASSPSVQEETQYFGPGTRLLVL.

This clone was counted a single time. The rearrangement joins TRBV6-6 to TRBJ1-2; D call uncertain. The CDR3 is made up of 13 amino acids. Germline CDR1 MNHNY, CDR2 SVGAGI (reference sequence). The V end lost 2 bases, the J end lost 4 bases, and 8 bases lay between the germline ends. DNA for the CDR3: TGTGCCAGCAGTTACCTGGAGCTCTATGGCTACACCTTC. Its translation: CASSYLELYGYTF.

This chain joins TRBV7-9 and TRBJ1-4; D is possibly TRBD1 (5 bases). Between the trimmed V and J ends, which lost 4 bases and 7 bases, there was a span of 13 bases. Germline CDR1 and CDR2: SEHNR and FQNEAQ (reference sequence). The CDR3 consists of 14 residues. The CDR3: CASSSRVIGEKLFF. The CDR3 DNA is TGTGCCAGCAGCTCCAGGGTGATAGGTGAAAAACTGTTTTTT.

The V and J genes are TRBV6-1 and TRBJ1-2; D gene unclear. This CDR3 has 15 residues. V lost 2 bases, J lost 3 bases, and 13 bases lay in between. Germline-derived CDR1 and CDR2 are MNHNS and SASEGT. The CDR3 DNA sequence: TGTGCCAGCAGTGAATTTGTGACGCGGGACTATGGCTACACCTTC. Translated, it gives CASSEFVTRDYGYTF.

The CDR3 region has the DNA TGTGCCAGCAGCTCGTCCCCTAGCGGGAGAGGTACCGGGGAGCTGTTTTTT. Translation: CASSSSPSGRGTGELFF. The chain is built from TRBV9 and TRBJ2-2; TRBD2 matches at 10 bases. The V gene end was trimmed by 4 bases and the J gene end by 5 bases; junction bases not matched to a gene: 11. The CDR3 contains 17 residues. The V gene's germline CDR1 is SGDLS and CDR2 YYNGEE.

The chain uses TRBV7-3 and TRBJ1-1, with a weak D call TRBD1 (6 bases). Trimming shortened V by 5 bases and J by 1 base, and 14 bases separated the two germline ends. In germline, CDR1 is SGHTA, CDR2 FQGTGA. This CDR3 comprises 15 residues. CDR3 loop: CASSPQGGTNTEAFF. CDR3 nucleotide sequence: TGTGCCAGCAGCCCCCAAGGGGGGACGAACACTGAAGCTTTCTTT.

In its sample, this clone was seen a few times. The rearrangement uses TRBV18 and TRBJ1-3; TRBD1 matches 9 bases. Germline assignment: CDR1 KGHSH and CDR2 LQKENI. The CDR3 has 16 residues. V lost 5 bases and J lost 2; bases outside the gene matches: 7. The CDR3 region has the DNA TGTGCCAGCTCAAGTTCGACAGGGGGTACTGGAAACACCATATATTTT. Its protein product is CASSSSTGGTGNTIYF.